What follows are 24 T cell receptor beta chains derived from one specimen sequenced in a study of OX40 agonist ivuxolimab in advanced cancers. The library was made by the immunoSEQ multiplex PCR assay. As stored in TCRdb, this immuneACCESS dataset retains in-frame rearrangements with V and J assigned. A fraction of the clones does not appear; measured against another copy, unresolved V genes explain less than half of the discrepancy, and the remainder lacks a known reason. The sample yields more than 50,000 clones; about 81% were counted once. Roughly 0.66% of the sample is taken by the ten largest. Sequences were derived from CD4+ or CD8+ T cells sorted from blood, sampled in a trial of the OX40 agonist ivuxolimab. All receptors come from an adult with an advanced solid tumor such as melanoma, head and neck, liver or kidney cancer.

The genes are TRBV6-6 and TRBJ2-3; 7 bases fit TRBD2. The V segment lost 7 bases and the J segment 5 bases; nucleotides outside the gene matches: 9. CDR3 length: 14 amino acids. Germline values: CDR1 MNHNY, CDR2 SVGAGI (reference sequence). CDR3 DNA: TGTGCCAGCACTCCGCGACGGGGGGAAGATACGCAGTATTTT. Its translation is CASTPRRGEDTQYF.

The CDR3 nucleotides read TGTGCCAGTATCCCGGGGGACAGGGGGCGGATTGAAGCTTTCTTT. This translates into CASIPGDRGRIEAFF. The chain uses TRBV6-6 and TRBJ1-1, with 12 bases matching TRBD1. V was pared by 9 bases and J by 7 bases, with 12 bases of the junction left unmatched. Germline loops: CDR1 MNHNY, CDR2 SVGAGI (reference sequence). The CDR3 is 15 residues long.

Points on this clone: One end of the junction does not line up with germline, which may come from a read error. The CDR3 DNA is TGTGCCATCAGTGAGTCTACTCTTCCAGTTTTC. It codes for CAISESTLPVF. V usage is TRBV10-3 and J usage is TRBJ2-7; D is uncertain. Germline V gives CDR1 ENHRY, CDR2 SYGVKD. The CDR3 has 11 residues.

The V gene is TRBV6-1, the J gene TRBJ1-5; a weak D match, TRBD1 (5 bases). V was pared by 0 bases and J by 0 bases, with 12 bases between. This CDR3 contains 17 residues. Per germline, CDR1 MNHNS and CDR2 SASEGT. CDR3 sequence: CASSEAAGLYSNQPQHF. DNA for the CDR3: TGTGCCAGCAGTGAAGCCGCAGGGCTATATAGCAATCAGCCCCAGCATTTT.

DNA of the CDR3: TGTGCCAGCAGTGAGGGGACAGGGAAATCACCCCTCCACTTT. Protein product: CASSEGTGKSPLHF. This chain links TRBV25-1 with TRBJ1-6; the match to TRBD1 covers 9 bases. V lost 3 bases and J lost 10; bases outside the gene matches: 4. The CDR3 spans 14 residues. CDR1 and CDR2 (germline): MGHDK, SYGVNS.

This clone has just a few counts. The J gene is TRBJ1-1, the V gene TRBV6-5; D perhaps matches TRBD1 (6 bases). The CDR3 spans 16 residues. Trimming took 4 bases from V and 3 from J, leaving 18 bases between them. The germline V gene encodes CDR1 MNHEY and CDR2 SVGAGI. CDR3 nucleotide sequence: TGTGCCAGCAGTTCCAGGAAGGGGGGTGTGGACACTGAAGCTTTCTTT. As protein: CASSSRKGGVDTEAFF.

The chain is built from TRBV4-2 and TRBJ2-1, with 13 positions matching TRBD2. The trim removed 3 bases at V and 4 bases at J, leaving 6 bases unmatched. The germline V gene has CDR1 LGHNA and CDR2 YNFKEQ. CDR3 length: 17 residues. In nucleotides, the CDR3 is TGTGCCAGCAGCCAGGAACTAGCGGGGGGGCCGTACAATGAGCAGTTCTTC. Protein product: CASSQELAGGPYNEQFF.

This clone showed up just once. The rearrangement links TRBV2 to TRBJ1-5, with 8 bases identical to TRBD1. Trimming took 6 bases from V and 3 from J; bases not matched to a gene: 10. Per the germline V gene, CDR1 is SNHLY and CDR2 is FYNNEI. This CDR3 spans 16 amino acids. CDR3 region: CASRSDRAPYNQPQHF. In DNA, the CDR3 is TGTGCCAGCAGATCGGACAGGGCCCCCTACAATCAGCCCCAGCATTTT.

The CDR3 DNA is TGTGCCAGCAGGGGAACAGGGATCTACGAGCAGTACTTC. Its protein product is CASRGTGIYEQYF. The rearrangement joins TRBV6-1 to TRBJ2-7, with D possibly being TRBD1 (6 bases). The CDR3 runs 13 residues. V was cut by 6 bases and J by 3 bases, with 12 bases left in between. Germline assignment: CDR1 MNHNS and CDR2 SASEGT.

The rearrangement uses TRBV7-6 and TRBJ2-3; 8 nucleotides line up with TRBD1. After removal of 4 bases from V and 1 base from J, the junction contained 10 bases not matched to a gene. CDR3 length: 17 amino acids. Germline V gives CDR1 SGHVS, CDR2 FNYEAQ. As DNA, the CDR3 is TGTGCCAGCAGCTCCTCACTCGACAGGGGTGGCACAGATACGCAGTATTTT. Translating gives CASSSSLDRGGTDTQYF.

The chain uses TRBV5-1 and TRBJ2-7; D is perhaps TRBD1 (5 bases). The CDR3 runs 13 residues. CDR1 SGHRS and CDR2 YFSETQ come from the germline V gene. Trimming removed 2 bases from V and 1 base from J, with 7 bases in between. The CDR3 spells CASSLGESYEQYF. The DNA for the CDR3 is TGCGCCAGCAGCTTAGGGGAATCCTACGAGCAGTACTTC.

V usage is TRBV5-6 and J usage is TRBJ2-3; 11 bases match TRBD2. CDR1 and CDR2 from the germline V gene are SGHDT and YYEEEE. The CDR3 consists of 16 residues. V shed 3 bases, J shed 6 bases, and the junction held 9 bases outside the gene matches. The chain's CDR3 is CASSSPGLAVSDTQYF. CDR3 coding DNA: TGTGCCAGCAGCTCACCGGGACTAGCGGTCTCCGATACGCAGTATTTT.

V and J are TRBV11-3 and TRBJ2-2; TRBD2 matches at 10 bases. V was pared by 5 bases and J by 6 bases, with 6 bases of the junction left unmatched. Germline V gene sequence: CDR1 SGHNT, CDR2 YENEEA. The CDR3 is made up of 15 amino acids. For the CDR3, the DNA is TGTGCCAGCAGCATACCCGGGACTAGCGCCGGGGAGCTGTTTTTT. Translating it yields CASSIPGTSAGELFF.

This sequence joins TRBV5-1 and TRBJ2-1; 8 bases match TRBD2. Germline lookup yields CDR1 SGHRS and CDR2 YFSETQ. This CDR3 comprises 15 residues. With V trimmed by 1 base and J by 5 bases, 5 bases remained unmatched. Written as DNA, the CDR3 is TGCGCCAGCAGCTTGAACAGCGGGGGCAACAATGAGCAGTTCTTC. Protein sequence: CASSLNSGGNNEQFF.

The chain is built from TRBV19 and TRBJ1-5, with 8 bases identical to TRBD1. The CDR3 contains 14 residues. Losses at the gene ends were 5 bases for V and 3 bases for J; bases not matched to a gene: 3. CDR1 LNHDA and CDR2 SQIVND come from the germline V gene (reference sequence). The CDR3 nucleotides are TGTGCCAGTAGTGGGGACAGGCCCAATCAGCCCCAGCATTTT. Residues: CASSGDRPNQPQHF.

The rearrangement links TRBV19 to TRBJ2-5, with TRBD2 matching over 16 bases. The germline gives CDR1 LNHDA, CDR2 SQIVND (reference sequence). CDR3 length: 17 residues. V lost 4 bases, J lost 2 bases, and 4 bases stayed unmatched. In nucleotides, the CDR3 is TGTGCCAGTAGTACCCCGGGACTAGCGGGGGGGCAAGAGACCCAGTACTTC. It specifies CASSTPGLAGGQETQYF.

J is TRBJ2-3 and V is TRBV9; D is unresolved. The CDR3 length is 15 residues. Germline assignment: CDR1 SGDLS and CDR2 YYNGEE. V was shortened by 1 base and J by 2 bases, with 11 bases between the two germline ends. The CDR3 protein is CASSVSVRNTDTQYF. CDR3 sequence (DNA): TGTGCCAGCAGCGTAAGTGTGAGGAACACAGATACGCAGTATTTT. The full variable domain, in which reference TRBV9 and TRBJ2-3 provide the parts outside the CDR3, is DSGVTQTPKHLITATGQRVTLRCSPRSGDLSVYWYQQSLDQGLQFLIQYYNGEERAKGNILERFSAQQFPDLHSELNLSSLELGDSALYFCASSVSVRNTDTQYFGPGTRLTVL.

The chain combines TRBV7-2 with TRBJ2-3; TRBD2 agrees at 13 bases. There are 15 residues in the CDR3. J was trimmed by 8 bases and V by 4 bases; bases with no gene match: 6. From germline, CDR1 is SGHTA and CDR2 FQGNSA. CDR3 nucleotides: TGTGCCAGCAGCTCACTAGCGGGGGGGCGGAGTACGCAGTATTTT. It codes for CASSSLAGGRSTQYF. Supplemented by reference TRBV7-2 and TRBJ2-3, the full variable domain reads GAGVSQSPSNKVTEKGKDVELRCDPISGHTALYWYRQSLGQGLEFLIYFQGNSAPDKSGLPSDRFSAERTGGSVSTLTIQRTQQEDSAVYLCASSSLAGGRSTQYFGPGTRLTVL.

This sequence joins TRBV7-2 and TRBJ1-1; the D gene is possibly TRBD1 (6 bases). CDR1 is SGHTA, CDR2 FQGNSA, per germline. The V gene lost 4 bases and the J gene lost 8 bases, with 14 bases spanning the gap. This CDR3 comprises 13 residues. CDR3 amino acids: CASSSLRGTEAFF. The CDR3 DNA follows: TGTGCCAGCAGCTCGCTCCGGGGGACAGAAGCTTTCTTT.

This sequence joins TRBV11-1 and TRBJ1-2, with TRBD1 identical over 7 bases. The V gene's germline CDR1 is SGHAT and CDR2 FQDESV (reference sequence). The trim removed 8 bases at V and 6 bases at J, leaving 12 bases unmatched. CDR3 length: 14 residues. As DNA, the CDR3 is TGTGCCAGCGGCAAAGGGGGCTGGGTGGATGGCTACACCTTC. Protein product: CASGKGGWVDGYTF.

V usage is TRBV28 and J usage is TRBJ2-2, with 7 bases identical to TRBD2. V gave up 7 bases and J gave up 4 bases; unmatched junction bases: 12. The CDR3 has 16 residues. The germline CDR1 and CDR2 sequences are MDHEN and SYDVKM. DNA for the CDR3: TGTGCCAGCACCTCGGGGGGAGGGCCGGTCACCGGGGAGCTGTTTTTT. Translated, it gives CASTSGGGPVTGELFF. The entire variable domain, with the rest obtained from reference TRBV28 and TRBJ2-2, is as follows: DVKVTQSSRYLVKRTGEKVFLECVQDMDHENMFWYRQDPGLGLRLIYFSYDVKMKEKGDIPEGYSVSREKKERFSLILESASTNQTSMYLCASTSGGGPVTGELFFGEGSRLTVL.

V gene TRBV2 combines with J gene TRBJ1-6; D remains unclear. The germline V gene has CDR1 SNHLY and CDR2 FYNNEI. Trimming removed 3 bases at V and 6 bases at J, with 9 bases between. The CDR3 contains 14 residues. The CDR3 nucleotides read TGTGCCAGCAGTGAGAGGGCGCGTAATTCACCCCTCCACTTT. Amino acids: CASSERARNSPLHF.

CDR3 protein: CASSLQGATDTQYF. In DNA form, the CDR3 reads TGCGCCAGCAGCTTGCAGGGGGCAACAGATACGCAGTATTTT. V usage is TRBV5-1 and J usage is TRBJ2-3; 8 positions match TRBD1. Trimming at V came to 1 base and at J to 3 bases, leaving 1 base not matched to a gene. Germline values: CDR1 SGHRS, CDR2 YFSETQ. This CDR3 is built from 14 residues. The full variable domain, with the rest looked up from reference TRBV5-1 and TRBJ2-3, is KAGVTQTPRYLIKTRGQQVTLSCSPISGHRSVSWYQQTPGQGLQFLFEYFSETQRNKGNFPGRFSGRQFSNSRSEMNVSTLELGDSALYLCASSLQGATDTQYFGPGTRLTVL.

This chain connects TRBV10-1 to TRBJ2-5; 9 bases map to TRBD2. Germline CDR1 is WNHNN and CDR2 is SYGVQD (reference sequence). The CDR3 contains 16 residues. V shed 2 bases, J shed 1 base, and the junction held 5 bases outside the gene matches. The CDR3 DNA sequence: TGCGCCAGCAGTGAGACTAGCGGGCGGTTCCAAGAGACCCAGTACTTC. Its protein is CASSETSGRFQETQYF.